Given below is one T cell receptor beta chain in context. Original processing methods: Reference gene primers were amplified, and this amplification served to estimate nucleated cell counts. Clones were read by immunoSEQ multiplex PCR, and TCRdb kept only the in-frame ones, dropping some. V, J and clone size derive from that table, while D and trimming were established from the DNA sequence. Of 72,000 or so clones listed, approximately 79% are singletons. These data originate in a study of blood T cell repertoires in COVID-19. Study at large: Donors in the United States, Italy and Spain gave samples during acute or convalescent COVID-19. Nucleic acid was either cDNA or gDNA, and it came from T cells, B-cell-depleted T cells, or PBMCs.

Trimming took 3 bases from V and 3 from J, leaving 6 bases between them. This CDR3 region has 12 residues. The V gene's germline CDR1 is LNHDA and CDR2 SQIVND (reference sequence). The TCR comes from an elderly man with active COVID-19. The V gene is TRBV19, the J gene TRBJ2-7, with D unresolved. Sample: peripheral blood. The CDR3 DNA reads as TGTGCCAGTAGTATTGGCGGCTACGAGCAGTACTTC. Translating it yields CASSIGGYEQYF.